The T cell receptor beta chain described here comes from a study of lymphopenia after photon versus proton radiotherapy. Study-level results: Post-nadir diversity loss with photons came from oligoclonal expansion, particularly CD8+ Temra cells. Relative stability marked proton patients; photon patients lost diversity and naive cells. Only patients who died were analyzed for survival; proton advantage is unproven. Larger post-nadir TCR diversity loss correlated inversely with survival in deceased patients.

On this clone itself: No antigen is known for it.

The CDR3 covers 16 residues. CDR1 is MNHNY, CDR2 SVGAGI, per germline (reference sequence). V was pared by 2 bases and J by 5 bases, with 12 bases of the junction left unmatched. This table comes from immunoSEQ multiplex PCR, and its TCRdb copy is limited to in-frame clones, with some not included. The sample holds around 27,000 clones; 90% are singletons and the top ten take around 0.81%. The sequence was obtained from a woman between 45 and 60 years old with cholangiocarcinoma. The chain links TRBV6-6 to TRBJ2-7; the match to TRBD1 covers 7 bases. The specimen was peripheral blood, collected from a patient treated with photon-based radiotherapy. CDR3 bases: TGTGCCAGCAGTTACGTAGGGTGGGGACAGTCGGACGAGCAGTACTTC. It is translated as CASSYVGWGQSDEQYF.